These 3 T cell receptor beta chains share one sample of origin, sequenced in a study of graft-versus-host responses after intestinal transplantation. The table came from immunoSEQ multiplex PCR; TCRdb's copy has only in-frame clones and leaves some out. The table shows 23,000 or so clones, with approximately 40% occurring only once. The starting material was alloreactive CD4+ T cells from a mixed lymphocyte reaction culture, obtained before intestinal transplant. Subset meaning: CFSE-low proliferating T cells sorted from approximately six-day pre-transplant mixed lymphocyte reaction (GvH or HvG direction). Every receptor here comes from a human patient who received an intestinal transplant.

The chain recombines TRBV19 with TRBJ1-2, with D possibly being TRBD1 (5 bases). The V gene lost 6 bases and the J gene lost 4 bases, with 15 bases spanning the gap. The CDR3 is made up of 14 amino acids. The germline V gene encodes CDR1 LNHDA and CDR2 SQIVND (reference sequence). The CDR3 DNA reads as TGTGCCAGTAGGCGGGACCGTCATTCCTATGGCTACACCTTC. Amino acids: CASRRDRHSYGYTF.

The rearrangement uses TRBV30 and TRBJ1-3; D is ambiguous. CDR1 is GTSNPN, CDR2 SVGIG, per germline (reference sequence). CDR3 length equals 15 residues. Trimming removed 0 bases from V and 3 bases from J, with 12 bases in between. CDR3 coding DNA: TGTGCCTGGAGTGTACGCGGGTACTTTGGAAACACCATATATTTT. It codes for CAWSVRGYFGNTIYF.

The gene calls are TRBV9 and TRBJ2-1; 10 bases fit TRBD2. The germline CDR1 and CDR2 sequences are SGDLS and YYNGEE. Trimming at V came to 7 bases and at J to 3 bases, leaving 7 bases not matched to a gene. The CDR3 sequence is 15 residues long. CDR3 amino acids: CASATSGVFYNEQFF. DNA for the CDR3: TGTGCCAGCGCTACTAGCGGGGTTTTCTACAATGAGCAGTTCTTC. The complete variable domain, with remaining parts taken from reference TRBV9 and TRBJ2-1, reads DSGVTQTPKHLITATGQRVTLRCSPRSGDLSVYWYQQSLDQGLQFLIQYYNGEERAKGNILERFSAQQFPDLHSELNLSSLELGDSALYFCASATSGVFYNEQFFGPGTRLTVL.